The 18 T cell receptor beta chains presented below share a single source sample, sequenced in a study of long-term antiretroviral therapy in people with HIV. Samples were assayed with immunoSEQ v3.0 at survey level. Method: immunoSEQ multiplex PCR; TCRdb's copy keeps in-frame clones and lacks some. The sample lists 25,000 to 30,000 clones; over 85% were seen once. The source material was unsorted PBMCs, sampled less than 6.8 years after starting antiretroviral therapy. The receptor set was obtained from a woman aged 40 to 50 with HIV.

The DNA for the CDR3 is TGTGCCACCAGCAGAGGAGGGGACAGGGATAATTCACCCCTCCACTTT. Translation: CATSRGGDRDNSPLHF. The genes are TRBV15 and TRBJ1-6; TRBD1 matches 9 bases. The J segment lost 5 bases and the V segment lost 1 base, leaving 3 bases of the junction unmatched. CDR3 length equals 16 residues. CDR1 is LNHNV, CDR2 YYDKDF, per germline (reference sequence). The full variable domain, completed using reference TRBV15 and TRBJ1-6, is DAMVIQNPRYQVTQFGKPVTLSCSQTLNHNVMYWYQQKSSQAPKLLFHYYDKDFNNEADTPDNFQSRRPNTSFCFLDIRSPGLGDTAMYLCATSRGGDRDNSPLHFGNGTRLTVT.

This chain links TRBV7-8 with TRBJ1-1, with D possibly being TRBD1 (6 bases). Trimming left V 5 bases short and J 0 bases short, with 13 bases between. Looked up from germline, CDR1 is SGHVS and CDR2 is FQNEAQ. The CDR3 runs to 15 residues. CDR3 sequence (DNA): TGTGCCAGCAGCGTCGGACAGAACATGAACACTGAAGCTTTCTTT. Translating it yields CASSVGQNMNTEAFF. The variable domain in full, completed from reference TRBV7-8 and TRBJ1-1, reads GAGVSQSPRYKVAKRGQDVALRCDPISGHVSLFWYQQALGQGPEFLTYFQNEAQLDKSGLPSDRFFAERPEGSVSTLKIQRTQQEDSAVYLCASSVGQNMNTEAFFGQGTRLTVV.

This chain links TRBV4-3 with TRBJ1-2; 7 bases are a match to TRBD1. The V segment lost 1 base and the J segment 4 bases; nucleotides outside the gene matches: 12. Germline-derived CDR1 and CDR2 are LGHNA and YSLEER. The CDR3 contains 17 residues. The CDR3 spells CASSQGPTGLEVYGYTF. In DNA, the CDR3 is TGCGCCAGCAGCCAAGGGCCGACAGGGCTAGAAGTCTATGGCTACACCTTC.

J is TRBJ1-5 and V is TRBV7-2; D may be TRBD1 (6 bases). V was clipped by 5 bases and J by 8 bases, with 16 bases between them. In germline, CDR1 is SGHTA, CDR2 FQGNSA. The CDR3 length is 14 residues. The CDR3: CASSPGGLKEPQHF. In DNA, the CDR3 is TGTGCCAGCAGCCCGGGGGGGCTCAAGGAGCCCCAGCATTTT.

The rearrangement uses TRBV10-3 and TRBJ2-7, with TRBD1 as a possible D gene (6 bases). V gave up 6 bases and J gave up 6 bases, with 15 bases separating them. Germline V lookup: CDR1 ENHRY, CDR2 SYGVKD. This CDR3 comprises 13 residues. CDR3 bases: TGTGCCATCAGCCGGACAGAGAGAGGCGAGCAGTACTTC. Its translation: CAISRTERGEQYF.

The rearrangement uses TRBV29-1 and TRBJ2-7, with D unresolved. CDR1 is SQVTM and CDR2 is ANQGSEA in the germline V gene. Deletions cut 4 bases from V and 5 bases from J, with 12 bases between. The CDR3 covers 12 residues. The CDR3 nucleotides are TGCAGCGTTGTGAGGAGAGAGAACGAGCAGTACTTC. Amino acid sequence: CSVVRRENEQYF.

V usage is TRBV5-1 and J usage is TRBJ2-3, with 15 bases fitting TRBD2. The J segment lost 5 bases and the V segment lost 3 bases, leaving 7 bases of the junction unmatched. Germline CDR1 is SGHRS and CDR2 is YFSETQ. The CDR3 totals 17 residues. CDR3 DNA sequence: TGCGCCAGCAGCTGGGACCCGGGACTAGCGGGGGGAGATACGCAGTATTTT. It yields the protein CASSWDPGLAGGDTQYF.

This chain joins TRBV4-3 and TRBJ1-3; D possibly corresponds to TRBD1 (5 bases). Trimming left V 1 base short and J 0 bases short, with 22 bases between. Germline-derived CDR1 and CDR2 are LGHNA and YSLEER. The CDR3 contains 20 residues. DNA for the CDR3: TGCGCCAGCAGCCAAGTGGCTCTGGCCGGGGACGGGGGCTCTGGAAACACCATATATTTT. Translation: CASSQVALAGDGGSGNTIYF.

V gene TRBV29-1 combines with J gene TRBJ2-1, with 16 bases that match TRBD2. The CDR3 totals 21 residues. Per germline, CDR1 SQVTM and CDR2 ANQGSEA. Germline trimming cut 3 bases from V and 1 base from J; bases unmatched to any gene: 15. Here the CDR3 reads CSVEGVPGLAGGPGSYNEQFF. CDR3 nucleotide sequence: TGCAGCGTTGAGGGAGTTCCGGGACTAGCGGGGGGGCCCGGGTCCTACAATGAGCAGTTCTTC.

The chain couples TRBV6-5 to TRBJ2-2; perhaps TRBD2 as D (6 bases). Germline lookup yields CDR1 MNHEY and CDR2 SVGAGI. V was shortened by 2 bases and J by 8 bases, with 12 bases between the two germline ends. This CDR3 spans 14 amino acids. CDR3 sequence (DNA): TGTGCCAGCAGTTACGGTGTGGAGGGTGGGGAGCTGTTTTTT. Its protein product is CASSYGVEGGELFF.

The CDR3 DNA follows: TGTGCCAGCAGCCCGTCCCCCCAGCGGGGGGGGGAGACCCAGTACTTC. Protein product: CASSPSPQRGGETQYF. This chain uses TRBV4-2 with TRBJ2-5; 10 nucleotides align to TRBD2. Germline loops: CDR1 LGHNA, CDR2 YNFKEQ. Trimming cost V 4 bases and J 5 bases; bases outside gene matches: 10. This CDR3 has 16 amino acids.

The chain is built from TRBV2 and TRBJ1-5; tentatively, D is TRBD1 (5 bases). V lost 3 bases to trimming and J lost 6 bases, with 15 bases between them. Germline V lookup: CDR1 SNHLY, CDR2 FYNNEI. There are 15 residues in the CDR3. The CDR3: CASSDSFRGGQPQHF. CDR3 nucleotides: TGTGCCAGCAGTGACAGTTTTAGGGGCGGTCAGCCCCAGCATTTT.

This clone was observed once. The J gene is TRBJ1-1, the V gene TRBV19; a possible D gene is TRBD1 (6 bases). V lost 3 bases and J lost 4, with 12 bases in between. Germline V CDR1 and CDR2: LNHDA, SQIVND (reference sequence). This CDR3 is built from 14 residues. CDR3 coding DNA: TGTGCCAGTAGTATGAAGGTAGGGGGCACTGAAGCTTTCTTT. Its translation is CASSMKVGGTEAFF.

The chain joins TRBV4-3 to TRBJ2-1, with TRBD2 matching 16 bases. CDR1 is LGHNA, CDR2 YSLEER, per germline. V lost 0 bases and J lost 14; bases outside the gene matches: 19. CDR3 length: 20 residues. The CDR3 spells CASSQDWTGLAGGLVGYEFF. The CDR3 DNA sequence: TGCGCCAGCAGCCAAGATTGGACGGGACTAGCGGGGGGGCTCGTTGGTTATGAGTTCTTC.

The J gene is TRBJ1-5, the V gene TRBV10-2; 11 nucleotides line up with TRBD1. Looked up from germline, CDR1 is WSHSY and CDR2 is SAAADI. Trimming at V came to 7 bases and at J to 6 bases, leaving 5 bases not matched to a gene. The CDR3 spans 14 residues. The chain's CDR3 is CASTGQGASQPQHF. As DNA, the CDR3 is TGCGCCAGCACTGGACAGGGGGCGAGTCAGCCCCAGCATTTT.

The rearrangement links TRBV11-2 to TRBJ1-1; possible D gene TRBD1, 6 bases. V lost 1 base and J 10 bases, leaving 19 bases between the germline ends. In germline, CDR1 is SGHAT, CDR2 FQNNGV. The CDR3 sequence is 15 residues long. CDR3 protein: CASSLGTGRQEGAFF. The DNA for the CDR3 is TGTGCCAGCAGCTTAGGTACAGGGCGTCAGGAGGGAGCTTTCTTT.

The genes are TRBV11-3 and TRBJ2-3; 7 bases match TRBD1. Trimming cost V 5 bases and J 3 bases; bases outside gene matches: 8. Germline CDR1 is SGHNT and CDR2 is YENEEA. The CDR3 covers 15 residues. The CDR3 protein is CASSPGTAGTDTQYF. CDR3 bases: TGTGCCAGCAGCCCCGGGACAGCTGGGACAGATACGCAGTATTTT.

The gene calls are TRBV13 and TRBJ2-2; tentative D call: TRBD2 (7 bases). V was pared by 8 bases and J by 6 bases, with 16 bases between. CDR1 and CDR2 from the germline V gene are PRHDT and FYEKMQ (reference sequence). There are 14 residues in the CDR3. The CDR3 nucleotides are TGTGCCAGCCGGCGAGCGGGGACATCCGGGGAGCTGTTTTTT. This sequence encodes CASRRAGTSGELFF.